This TCR beta chain was sequenced in a study of shared clonotypes between healthy human individuals. Study observations and caveats: Larger estimated richness was generally recorded for naive subsets relative to memory subsets.

As concerns this clone: The antigen remains unidentified.

TCRdb keeps only in-frame clones here, not all; method: immunoSEQ multiplex PCR. The sample consists of about 1.1 million clones, 75% to 85% of them appearing once. The CDR3 is 13 residues long. The germline CDR1 and CDR2 sequences are LNHDA and SQIVND (reference sequence). Trimming removed 5 bases from V and 5 bases from J, with 12 bases in between. This chain links TRBV19 with TRBJ1-1; D is unresolved. The clonotype originates from a man aged 18 to 30 in good health. Some clones in this sample may be carry-over from other donors' samples. Sequencing was carried out using memory CD4+ T cells from PBMCs. Subset noted: CD45RA-negative fraction. For the CDR3, the DNA is TGTGCCAGTAGTCGTCCGGGGAGGACTGAAGCTTTCTTT. The encoded protein is CASSRPGRTEAFF.